Given below is one TCR beta chain in context. A much larger clone lies a single base off, so this may be a read error. These data are taken from a study of T cells after yellow fever vaccination. CDR1 and CDR2 (germline): SGHRS, YFSETQ. With V trimmed by 0 bases and J by 11 bases, 10 bases remained unmatched. CDR3 size: 14 residues. MiXCR, run by TCRdb on the 5' RACE reads, gives a single entry per CDR3 protein. The sample lists some 260,000 distinct CDR3 sequences; around 4.9% were seen once. The source was CD4+ T cells sorted from PBMCs, collected on the day of the yellow fever booster vaccination. The sequence derives from a man aged 18 to 29 who received the YFV17D yellow fever vaccine. The rearrangement uses TRBV5-1 and TRBJ2-7; 8 bases match TRBD2. The DNA of the CDR3 is TGCGCCAGCAGCTTGGCCGAGTTAGCGCGGGAGGAGTACTTC. This codes for CASSLAELAREEYF. The full variable domain, its missing parts supplied by reference TRBV5-1 and TRBJ2-7, is KAGVTQTPRYLIKTRGQQVTLSCSPISGHRSVSWYQQTPGQGLQFLFEYFSETQRNKGNFPGRFSGRQFSNSRSEMNVSTLELGDSALYLCASSLAELAREEYFGPGTRLTVT.